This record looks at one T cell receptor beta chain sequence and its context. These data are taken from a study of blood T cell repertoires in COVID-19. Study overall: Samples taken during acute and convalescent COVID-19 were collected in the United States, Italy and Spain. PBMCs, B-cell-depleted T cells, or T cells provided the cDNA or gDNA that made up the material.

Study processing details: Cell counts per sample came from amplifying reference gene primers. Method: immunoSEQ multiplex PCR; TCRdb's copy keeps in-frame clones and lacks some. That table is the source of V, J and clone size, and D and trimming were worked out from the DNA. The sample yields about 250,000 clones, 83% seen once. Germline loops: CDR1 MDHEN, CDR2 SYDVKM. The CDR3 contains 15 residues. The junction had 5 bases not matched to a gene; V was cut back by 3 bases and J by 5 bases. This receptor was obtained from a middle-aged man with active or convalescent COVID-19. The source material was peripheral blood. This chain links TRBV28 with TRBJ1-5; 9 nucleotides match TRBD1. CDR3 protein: CASSFPGTGYQPQHF. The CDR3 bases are TGTGCCAGCAGTTTCCCCGGGACAGGGTATCAGCCCCAGCATTTT.